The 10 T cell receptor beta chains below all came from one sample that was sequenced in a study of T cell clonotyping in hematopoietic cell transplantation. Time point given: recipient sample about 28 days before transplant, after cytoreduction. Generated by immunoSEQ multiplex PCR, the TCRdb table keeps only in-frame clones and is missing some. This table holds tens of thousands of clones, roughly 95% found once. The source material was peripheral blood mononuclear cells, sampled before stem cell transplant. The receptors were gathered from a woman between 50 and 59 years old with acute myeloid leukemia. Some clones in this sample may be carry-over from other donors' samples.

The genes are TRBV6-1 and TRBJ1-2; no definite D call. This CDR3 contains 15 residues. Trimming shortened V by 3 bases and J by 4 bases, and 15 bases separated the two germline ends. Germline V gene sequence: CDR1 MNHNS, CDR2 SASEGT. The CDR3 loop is CASSDVSYLSYGYTF. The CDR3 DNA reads TGTGCCAGCAGTGACGTATCCTACTTGAGCTATGGCTACACCTTC.

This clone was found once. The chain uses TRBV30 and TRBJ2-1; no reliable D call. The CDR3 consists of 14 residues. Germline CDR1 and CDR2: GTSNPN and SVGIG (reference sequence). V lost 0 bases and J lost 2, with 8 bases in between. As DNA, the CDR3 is TGTGCCTGGAGTGTAAGTGAGGCCTACAATGAGCAGTTCTTC. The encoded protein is CAWSVSEAYNEQFF. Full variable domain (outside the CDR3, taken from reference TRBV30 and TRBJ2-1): SQTIHQWPATLVQPVGSPLSLECTVEGTSNPNLYWYRQAAGRGLQLLFYSVGIGQISSEVPQNLSASRPQDRQFILSSKKLLLSDSGFYLCAWSVSEAYNEQFFGPGTRLTVL.

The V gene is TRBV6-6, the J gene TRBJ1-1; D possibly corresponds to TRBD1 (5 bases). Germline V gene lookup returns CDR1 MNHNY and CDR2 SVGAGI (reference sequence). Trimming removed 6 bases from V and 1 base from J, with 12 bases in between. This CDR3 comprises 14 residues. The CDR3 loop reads CASRSGTGNTEAFF. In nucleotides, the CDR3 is TGTGCCAGCAGATCCGGGACTGGGAACACTGAAGCTTTCTTT.

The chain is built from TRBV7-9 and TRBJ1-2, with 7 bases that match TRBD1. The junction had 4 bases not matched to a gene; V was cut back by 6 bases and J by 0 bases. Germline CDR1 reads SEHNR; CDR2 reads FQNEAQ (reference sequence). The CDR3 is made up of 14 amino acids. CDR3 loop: CASREGQANYGYTF. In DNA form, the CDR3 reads TGTGCCAGCAGGGAAGGACAGGCTAACTATGGCTACACCTTC.

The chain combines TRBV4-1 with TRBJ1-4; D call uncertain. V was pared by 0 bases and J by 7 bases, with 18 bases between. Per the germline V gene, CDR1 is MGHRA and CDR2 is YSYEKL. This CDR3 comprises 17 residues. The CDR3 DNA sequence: TGCGCCAGCAGCCAAGAGTACCCTATACGGGTGCCTGAAAAACTGTTTTTT. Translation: CASSQEYPIRVPEKLFF.

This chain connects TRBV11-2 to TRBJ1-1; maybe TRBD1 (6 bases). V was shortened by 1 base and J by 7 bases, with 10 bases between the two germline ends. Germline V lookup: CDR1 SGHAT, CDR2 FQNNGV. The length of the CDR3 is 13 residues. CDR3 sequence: CASSLGEGVEAFF. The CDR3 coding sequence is TGTGCCAGCAGCTTAGGGGAGGGGGTTGAAGCTTTCTTT.

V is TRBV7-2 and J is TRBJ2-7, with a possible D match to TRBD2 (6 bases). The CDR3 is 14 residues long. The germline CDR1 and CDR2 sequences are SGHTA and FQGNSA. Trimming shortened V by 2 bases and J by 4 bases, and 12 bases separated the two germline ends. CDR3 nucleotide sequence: TGTGCCAGCAGCTTAAAGGTGGGGGGTTACGAGCAGTACTTC. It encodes CASSLKVGGYEQYF.

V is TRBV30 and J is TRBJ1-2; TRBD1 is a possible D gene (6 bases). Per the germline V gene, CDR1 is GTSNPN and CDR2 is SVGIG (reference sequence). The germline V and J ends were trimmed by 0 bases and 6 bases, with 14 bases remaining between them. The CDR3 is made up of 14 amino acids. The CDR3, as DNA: TGTGCCTGGAGTGTGGAGAGGGGGAGAGATGGCTACACCTTC. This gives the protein CAWSVERGRDGYTF.

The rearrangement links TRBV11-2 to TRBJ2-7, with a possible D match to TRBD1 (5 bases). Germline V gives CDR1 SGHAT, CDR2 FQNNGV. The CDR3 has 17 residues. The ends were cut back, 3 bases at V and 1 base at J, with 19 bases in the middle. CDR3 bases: TGTGCCAGCAGCTTTTGGGGTTATTCGGACATTTCCTACGAGCAGTACTTC. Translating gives CASSFWGYSDISYEQYF.

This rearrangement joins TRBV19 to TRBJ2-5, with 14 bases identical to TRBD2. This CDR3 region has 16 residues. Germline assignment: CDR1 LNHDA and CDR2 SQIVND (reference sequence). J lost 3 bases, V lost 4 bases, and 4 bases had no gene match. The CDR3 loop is CASSRTSGGREETQYF. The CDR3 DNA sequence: TGTGCCAGTAGTAGGACTAGCGGGGGGAGGGAAGAGACCCAGTACTTC.